One sample yielded the 29 T cell receptor beta chains listed below, sequenced in a study of chemoradiotherapy in HPV16-positive cancers. Repertoires were generated with immunoSEQ multiplex PCR, while TCRdb's copy carries only in-frame clones and drops some. This sample carries tens of thousands of clones, about 86% of them seen once, and the ten largest clones take about 2.1%. The sample was blood, taken from a patient who underwent chemoradiotherapy. The receptor source for this set is a human donor with HPV-associated anogenital cancer.

Turning to this clone: A read error may account for a junction end that differs from germline. The rearrangement uses TRBV2 and TRBJ1-4, with TRBD1 matching over 7 bases. The CDR3 contains 14 residues. CDR1 is SNHLY and CDR2 is FYNNEI in the germline V gene. This chain's CDR3 is CASREGGGLEKLFF. The CDR3 region has the DNA TGTGCCAGCAGGGAAGGGGGCGGTCTTGAAAAACTGTTTTTT.

The J gene is TRBJ1-1, the V gene TRBV5-8; TRBD1 agrees at 10 bases. Trimming at V came to 4 bases and at J to 11 bases, leaving 2 bases not matched to a gene. Germline assignment: CDR1 SGHTS and CDR2 YDEGEE. This CDR3 has 11 amino acids. CDR3 amino acids: CASSRQGAAFF. As DNA, the CDR3 is TGTGCCAGCAGCAGACAGGGGGCGGCTTTCTTT.

This CDR3 is CAIRAGTGNTIYF. CDR3 coding DNA: TGTGCCATCAGGGCAGGGACTGGAAACACCATATATTTT. The rearrangement joins TRBV10-3 to TRBJ1-3, with a weak D call TRBD1 (5 bases). The CDR3 length is 13 residues. Germline CDR1 is ENHRY and CDR2 is SYGVKD. Trimming cost V 6 bases and J 2 bases, with 8 bases left between them.

Within the sample, this clone is large. Other DNA sequences in the sample encode the same CDR3. The gene calls are TRBV9 and TRBJ2-7; tentatively, D is TRBD1 or TRBD2 (5 bases each). Germline V gene lookup returns CDR1 SGDLS and CDR2 YYNGEE. Trimming cost V 0 bases and J 2 bases, with 9 bases left between them. The CDR3 loop spans 14 amino acids. CDR3 bases: TGTGCCAGCAGCGTAGGGGGGTCCGCCTACGAGCAGTACTTC. This gives the protein CASSVGGSAYEQYF.

The chain uses TRBV6-5 and TRBJ2-1; 14 nucleotides line up with TRBD2. V was pared by 2 bases and J by 7 bases, with 4 bases of the junction left unmatched. The CDR3 length is 16 residues. Per the germline V gene, CDR1 is MNHEY and CDR2 is SVGAGI. In nucleotides, the CDR3 is TGTGCCAGCAGTTACCTGACTAGCGGGGGGGTGAATGAGCAGTTCTTC. This encodes CASSYLTSGGVNEQFF.

The CDR3 nucleotides read TGTGCCAGCAGCCAAGGGGCGGGAGCTCCCAGGGAGCAGTTCTTC. It translates to CASSQGAGAPREQFF. The chain recombines TRBV14 with TRBJ2-1; TRBD2 matches 7 bases. V shed 1 base, J shed 10 bases, and the junction held 10 bases outside the gene matches. The CDR3 runs 15 residues. Germline lookup yields CDR1 SGHDN and CDR2 FVKESK. The entire variable domain, with the rest obtained from reference TRBV14 and TRBJ2-1, is as follows: EAGVTQFPSHSVIEKGQTVTLRCDPISGHDNLYWYRRVMGKEIKFLLHFVKESKQDESGMPNNRFLAERTGGTYSTLKVQPAELEDSGVYFCASSQGAGAPREQFFGPGTRLTVL.

V and J are TRBV11-2 and TRBJ2-1; 16 positions agree with TRBD2. Germline V gene sequence: CDR1 SGHAT, CDR2 FQNNGV. The CDR3 runs 20 residues. V was pared by 0 bases and J by 2 bases, with 7 bases of the junction left unmatched. The CDR3 DNA reads as TGTGCCAGCAGCTTAGATGCGCAGGGACTAGCGGGGGGGACCTACAATGAGCAGTTCTTC. Its translation: CASSLDAQGLAGGTYNEQFF.

The chain combines TRBV5-1 with TRBJ2-3; 8 nucleotides agree with TRBD1. Germline V CDR1 and CDR2: SGHRS, YFSETQ. CDR3 length: 17 residues. Trimming at V came to 7 bases and at J to 3 bases, leaving 16 bases not matched to a gene. The CDR3 region has the DNA TGCGCCAGCCATAGCCTAATGACAGGGGTTGGAACAGATACGCAGTATTTT. Amino acids: CASHSLMTGVGTDTQYF.

The gene calls are TRBV11-2 and TRBJ2-5; D uncertain. Trimming pared 5 bases from V and 0 bases from J, leaving 10 bases between. The CDR3 loop spans 14 amino acids. Germline CDR1 and CDR2: SGHAT and FQNNGV. The CDR3 spells CASSPTENQETQYF. In DNA form, the CDR3 reads TGTGCCAGCAGCCCCACGGAAAACCAAGAGACCCAGTACTTC.

This chain uses TRBV18 with TRBJ1-4; no clear D. The ends were cut back, 3 bases at V and 2 bases at J, with 4 bases in the middle. The germline CDR1 and CDR2 sequences are KGHSH and LQKENI. The CDR3 totals 13 residues. The CDR3 loop reads CASSPRTNEKLFF. CDR3 in DNA: TGTGCCAGCTCACCCCGTACTAATGAAAAACTGTTTTTT.

CDR3 sequence (DNA): TGTGCCAGTAGTATAGGTCCGGGTGGACACACTGAAGCTTTCTTT. It translates to CASSIGPGGHTEAFF. The rearrangement uses TRBV19 and TRBJ1-1; D not resolved. V was pared by 1 base and J by 3 bases, with 12 bases between. This CDR3 spans 15 amino acids. Germline V gives CDR1 LNHDA, CDR2 SQIVND (reference sequence).

The chain has TRBV7-9 and TRBJ1-2; tentatively, D is TRBD1 (5 bases). Germline assignment: CDR1 SEHNR and CDR2 FQNEAQ (reference sequence). This CDR3 region has 14 residues. Trimming took off 0 bases at V and 5 bases at J, with 10 bases between the two ends. CDR3 sequence: CASSLAQGPYGYTF. The CDR3 nucleotides read TGTGCCAGCAGCTTAGCGCAGGGACCGTATGGCTACACCTTC.

V and J are TRBV11-1 and TRBJ1-2; D is possibly TRBD1 (5 bases). Trimming left V 5 bases short and J 0 bases short, with 13 bases between. Germline V gene data show CDR1 as SGHAT and CDR2 as FQDESV (reference sequence). This CDR3 spans 15 amino acids. The chain's CDR3 is CASSDFKDTNYGYTF. DNA of the CDR3: TGTGCCAGCAGCGATTTTAAGGACACTAACTATGGCTACACCTTC.

The chain carries TRBV6-5 and TRBJ1-1; no reliable D call. The CDR3 consists of 13 residues. Germline loops: CDR1 MNHEY, CDR2 SVGAGI. Trimming took off 7 bases at V and 2 bases at J, with 11 bases between the two ends. CDR3 sequence: CASTLQLNTEAFF. In DNA, the CDR3 is TGTGCCAGCACCTTACAGCTAAACACTGAAGCTTTCTTT.

This clone was detected a few times. This chain connects TRBV4-2 to TRBJ2-6, with TRBD2 matching over 8 bases. The CDR3 is 16 residues long. Germline values: CDR1 LGHNA, CDR2 YNFKEQ. J was trimmed by 2 bases and V by 0 bases; bases with no gene match: 0. The CDR3 sequence is CASSQDSGTGANVLTF. The CDR3 coding sequence is TGTGCCAGCAGCCAAGATAGCGGGACTGGGGCCAACGTCCTGACTTTC.

With regard to this clone: A junction end diverges from the germline sequence, so it may reflect a read error. Other DNA sequences in the same sample also yield this CDR3. V is TRBV7-7 and J is TRBJ1-1; D not certain. Germline V gene data show CDR1 as SSHAT and CDR2 as FNYEAQ (reference sequence). The CDR3 loop spans 13 amino acids. CDR3: CASSLDKNTEAFF. DNA for the CDR3: TGTGCTAGCAGCTTGGATAAGAACACTGAAGCTTTCTTT.

This clone was observed a handful of times. The CDR3 reads CASSHGQGVGYGYTF. The CDR3 DNA follows: TGTGCCAGCAGTCATGGACAGGGGGTGGGCTATGGCTACACCTTC. The chain couples TRBV6-5 to TRBJ1-2; 10 nucleotides line up with TRBD1. The length of the CDR3 is 15 residues. Trimming cost V 5 bases and J 4 bases; bases outside gene matches: 7. Germline lookup yields CDR1 MNHEY and CDR2 SVGAGI.

V and J are TRBV6-4 and TRBJ2-7, with D possibly being TRBD2 (5 bases). The germline V and J ends were trimmed by 0 bases and 5 bases, with 14 bases remaining between them. This CDR3 has 15 residues. Germline V gene lookup returns CDR1 MRHNA and CDR2 SNTAGT. The CDR3 loop reads CASSDSRGNWDEQYF. Here the CDR3 DNA reads TGTGCCAGCAGTGACTCGAGAGGGAATTGGGACGAGCAGTACTTC.

The chain carries TRBV6-5 and TRBJ1-2; 7 nucleotides align to TRBD1. V shed 5 bases, J shed 7 bases, and the junction held 7 bases outside the gene matches. The CDR3 is made up of 13 amino acids. Germline CDR1 MNHEY, CDR2 SVGAGI. CDR3 DNA: TGTGCCAGCAGTGCGACAGGGTATACTGGCTACACCTTC. This codes for CASSATGYTGYTF.

This chain uses TRBV19 with TRBJ2-3; D gene uncertain. Germline CDR1 reads LNHDA; CDR2 reads SQIVND (reference sequence). The CDR3 has 14 amino acids. The V gene lost 5 bases and the J gene lost 5 bases, with 14 bases spanning the gap. CDR3 in DNA: TGTGCCAGTAGTTCTCAGGCCGGTGGAGATACGCAGTATTTT. Its protein product is CASSSQAGGDTQYF.

The J gene is TRBJ1-5, the V gene TRBV19, with D possibly TRBD1 on 6 matching bases. The CDR3 is 17 residues long. Trimming removed 7 bases at V and 3 bases at J, with 22 bases between. Germline V lookup: CDR1 LNHDA, CDR2 SQIVND (reference sequence). The CDR3 nucleotides read TGTGCCAGTACCGAATACGTGAGACAGGTCGTCAATCAGCCCCAGCATTTT. Translation gives CASTEYVRQVVNQPQHF.

This chain joins TRBV6-6 and TRBJ1-1; D is uncertain. Trimming stripped 2 bases from V and 1 base from J, with 5 bases between. The CDR3 has 13 amino acids. In germline, CDR1 is MNHNY, CDR2 SVGAGI (reference sequence). CDR3 in amino acids: CASSYGQNTEAFF. The CDR3, as DNA: TGTGCCAGCAGTTACGGGCAGAACACTGAAGCTTTCTTT.

The J gene is TRBJ2-5, the V gene TRBV5-1; 10 nucleotides line up with TRBD1. V lost 7 bases, J lost 2 bases, and 11 bases stayed unmatched. Germline-derived CDR1 and CDR2 are SGHRS and YFSETQ. The CDR3 is 16 residues long. The CDR3 sequence: CASRDGQGDLQETQYF. As DNA, the CDR3 is TGCGCCAGCCGCGACGGACAGGGGGATCTTCAAGAGACCCAGTACTTC.

V usage is TRBV6-1 and J usage is TRBJ1-4; the match to TRBD1 covers 7 bases. In germline, CDR1 is MNHNS, CDR2 SASEGT. The CDR3 runs to 16 residues. V was clipped by 3 bases and J by 6 bases; unmatched bases: 10. The CDR3 DNA reads TGTGCCAGCAGTGAGGGACCACAGGGGTTGTATGAAAAACTGTTTTTT. Its translation: CASSEGPQGLYEKLFF.

This clone was counted only a few times. This rearrangement joins TRBV5-1 to TRBJ1-1; possible D gene TRBD1, 5 bases. The CDR3 has 16 amino acids. Trimming shortened V by 1 base and J by 1 base, and 14 bases separated the two germline ends. The germline CDR1 and CDR2 sequences are SGHRS and YFSETQ. This CDR3 reads CASSLLQGSWNTEAFF. In DNA form, the CDR3 reads TGCGCCAGCAGCTTGTTGCAGGGATCCTGGAACACTGAAGCTTTCTTT.

V usage is TRBV19 and J usage is TRBJ1-1, with unresolved D. This CDR3 has 13 amino acids. Germline CDR1 LNHDA, CDR2 SQIVND (reference sequence). The V end lost 5 bases, the J end lost 4 bases, and 11 bases lay between the germline ends. In DNA form, the CDR3 reads TGTGCCAGTAGTGAAGGGTATGGCACTGAAGCTTTCTTT. It codes for CASSEGYGTEAFF.

The chain employs TRBV5-4 and TRBJ2-3; maybe TRBD2 (7 bases). CDR1 is SGHNT, CDR2 YYREEE, per germline (reference sequence). This CDR3 spans 16 amino acids. Trimming took off 4 bases at V and 0 bases at J, with 15 bases between the two ends. This chain's CDR3 is CASSPTWGGSTDTQYF. The CDR3 DNA reads as TGTGCCAGCAGCCCAACGTGGGGGGGCAGCACAGATACGCAGTATTTT.

This rearrangement joins TRBV10-3 to TRBJ2-1; perhaps TRBD2 as D (6 bases). From germline, CDR1 is ENHRY and CDR2 SYGVKD. Trimming cost V 6 bases and J 8 bases, with 17 bases left between them. The CDR3 length is 14 residues. The CDR3 bases are TGTGCCATCAGCGCAGACCCCCAGCGGGATGAGCAGTTCTTC. Its protein is CAISADPQRDEQFF.

The chain has TRBV10-3 and TRBJ1-1; unclear D gene. CDR1 and CDR2 (germline): ENHRY, SYGVKD. The CDR3 contains 13 residues. V lost 2 bases and J 10 bases, leaving 14 bases between the germline ends. CDR3: CAISEEVTGLAFF. The CDR3 nucleotides are TGTGCCATCAGTGAGGAGGTAACTGGTTTAGCTTTCTTT.